This T cell receptor (beta chain) stems from a study of blood T cell repertoires in COVID-19. Across the whole study: Researchers got acute and convalescent COVID-19 samples from the United States, Italy and Spain.

The Seattle site enrolled patients during active infection and followed them longitudinally. Clones were read by immunoSEQ multiplex PCR, and TCRdb kept only the in-frame ones, dropping some. The repertoire consists of fewer than 350,000 clones, with 86% occurring once and the leading ten covering approximately 12%. The sequence was obtained from a woman in her thirties with COVID-19, enrolled during active disease. Material for sequencing was peripheral blood.

This chain's CDR3 is CASSPQDRVYGYTF. CDR3 sequence (DNA): TGTGCCAGCAGCCCACAGGACAGAGTATATGGCTACACCTTC. This chain joins TRBV27 and TRBJ1-2; weak D call: TRBD1 (6 bases). The V end was cut by 6 bases, the J end by 5 bases, with 16 bases between. CDR1 and CDR2 (germline): MNHEY, SMNVEV (reference sequence). The CDR3 totals 14 residues.